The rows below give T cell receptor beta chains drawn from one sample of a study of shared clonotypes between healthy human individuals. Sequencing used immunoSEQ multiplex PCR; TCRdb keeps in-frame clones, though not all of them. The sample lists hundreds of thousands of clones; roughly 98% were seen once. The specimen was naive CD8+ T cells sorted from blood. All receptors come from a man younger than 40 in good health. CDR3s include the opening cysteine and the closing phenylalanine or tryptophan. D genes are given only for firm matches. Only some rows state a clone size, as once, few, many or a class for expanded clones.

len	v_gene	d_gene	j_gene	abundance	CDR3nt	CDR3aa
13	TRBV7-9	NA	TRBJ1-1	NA	TGTGCCAGCAGCTTATCAGAGAACACTGAAGCTTTCTTT	CASSLSENTEAFF
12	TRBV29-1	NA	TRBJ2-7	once	TGCAGCGTTTGGGTCAGCTCCTACGAGCAGTACTTC	CSVWVSSYEQYF
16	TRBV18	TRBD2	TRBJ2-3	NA	TGTGCCAGCTCACCACGTACTAGCGGGAGTACAGATACGCAGTATTTT	CASSPRTSGSTDTQYF
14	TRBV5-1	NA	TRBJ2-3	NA	TGCGCCAGCAGCCCGGAGGTAGAAACAGATACGCAGTATTTT	CASSPEVETDTQYF
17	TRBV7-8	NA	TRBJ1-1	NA	TGTGCCAGCAGCTTCAAACGTCCGGGCCCACCAAACACTGAAGCTTTCTTT	CASSFKRPGPPNTEAFF
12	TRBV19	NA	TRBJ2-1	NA	TGTGCCAGTAGTATGTGGACCATGGAGCAGTTCTTC	CASSMWTMEQFF
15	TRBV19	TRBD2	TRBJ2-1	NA	TGTGCCAGTAGTGCACTAGCGGGAGTGTTCAATGAGCAGTTCTTC	CASSALAGVFNEQFF
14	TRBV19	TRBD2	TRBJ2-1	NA	TGTGCCAGAAAAATGTGTAGCGGGAGGAATGAGCAGTTCTTC	CARKMCSGRNEQFF
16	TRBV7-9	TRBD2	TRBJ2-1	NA	TGTGCCAGCAGCTATGGGGGAGGGAGCTCCTACAATGAGCAGTTCTTC	CASSYGGGSSYNEQFF
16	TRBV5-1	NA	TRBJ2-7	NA	TGCGCCAGCAGCTCCACCGTAAACCGGGACAAATACGAGCAGTACTTC	CASSSTVNRDKYEQYF
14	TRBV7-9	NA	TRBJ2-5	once	TGTGCCAGCAGCTTAGGCACAGGGCCAGAGACCCAGTACTTC	CASSLGTGPETQYF
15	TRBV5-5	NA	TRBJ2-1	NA	TGTGCCAGCAGCTTAACACGGGCTGGGGTCGATGAGCAGTTCTTC	CASSLTRAGVDEQFF
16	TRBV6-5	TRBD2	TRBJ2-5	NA	TGTGCCAGCAGTTACTCGGTGGGAGGGCCGTGGGAGACCCAGTACTTC	CASSYSVGGPWETQYF
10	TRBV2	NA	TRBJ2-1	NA	TGTGCCAGCAGGGGGAAAGAGCAGTTCTTC	CASRGKEQFF
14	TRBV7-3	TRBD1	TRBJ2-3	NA	TGTGCCAGCAGCTCCGGACAGGGGACGGATACGCAGTATTTT	CASSSGQGTDTQYF
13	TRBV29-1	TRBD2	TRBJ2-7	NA	TGCAGCGCCGTGGGGACTAGCGCCTACGAGCAGTACTTC	CSAVGTSAYEQYF
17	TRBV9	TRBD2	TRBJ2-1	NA	TGTGCCAGCAGCACACGCGTTAGCGGGAGGATTTACAATGAGCAGTTCTTC	CASSTRVSGRIYNEQFF
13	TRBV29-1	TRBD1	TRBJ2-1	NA	TGCAGCGTTGGGGGACAGGGCCCCGCGGAGCAGTTCTTC	CSVGGQGPAEQFF
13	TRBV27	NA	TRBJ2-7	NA	TGTGCCAGCAGTTTAACGGCTTCCTACGAGCAGTACTTC	CASSLTASYEQYF
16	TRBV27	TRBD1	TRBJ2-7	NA	TGTGCCAGCAGTTTATTTGCAGGGGGCCCCTCCTACGAGCAGTACTTC	CASSLFAGGPSYEQYF
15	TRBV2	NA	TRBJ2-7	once	TGTGCCAGCAGTGATAGGGGCAGGGGTGGCTACGAGCAGTACTTC	CASSDRGRGGYEQYF
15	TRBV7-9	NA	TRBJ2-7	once	TGTGCCAGCAGCTTTCAGGGGCGCAACTCCTACGAGCAGTACTTC	CASSFQGRNSYEQYF
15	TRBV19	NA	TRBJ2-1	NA	TGTGCCAGTAGTATGGTACTTCACTCCTACAATGAGCAGTTCTTC	CASSMVLHSYNEQFF
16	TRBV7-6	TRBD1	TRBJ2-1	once	TGTGCCAGCAGCTTAGGACTTGGGACAGACTCTACACCGCAGTTCTTC	CASSLGLGTDSTPQFF
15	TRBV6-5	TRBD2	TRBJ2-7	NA	TGTGCCAGCAGATTTCTAGCGGGAGCATCCTACGAGCAGTACTTC	CASRFLAGASYEQYF
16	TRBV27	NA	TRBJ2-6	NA	TGTGCCAGTAAGGCGGCAGGGTCCTCTGGGGCCAACGTCCTGACTTTC	CASKAAGSSGANVLTF
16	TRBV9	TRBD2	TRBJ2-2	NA	TGTGCCAGCAGCTCGCCGGGACTAGCGGTAACCGGGGAGCTGTTTTTT	CASSSPGLAVTGELFF
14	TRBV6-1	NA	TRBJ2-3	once	TGTGCCAGCAGTGTTTTCCTCACCACAGATACGCAGTATTTT	CASSVFLTTDTQYF
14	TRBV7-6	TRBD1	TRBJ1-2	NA	TGTGCCAGCAGTGCCCGGGAGGGGGCAGGTGGCTACACCTTC	CASSAREGAGGYTF
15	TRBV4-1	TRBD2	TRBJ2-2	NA	TGCGCCAGCAACCCTCGCGGGAGCGTAACCGGGGAGCTGTTTTTT	CASNPRGSVTGELFF
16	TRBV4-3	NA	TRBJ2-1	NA	TGCGCCAGCAGCCAAGACTACTGGAGCTCCTACAATGAGCAGTTCTTC	CASSQDYWSSYNEQFF
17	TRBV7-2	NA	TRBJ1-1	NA	TGTGCCAGCAGCTATTACAGGGTGGACTTAGTCCAGGAGAACGCTTTCTTT	CASSYYRVDLVQENAFF
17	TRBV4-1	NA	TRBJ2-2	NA	TGCGCCAGCAGCCAGATTCCTCCGGGACAGAACACCGGGGAGCTGTTTTTT	CASSQIPPGQNTGELFF
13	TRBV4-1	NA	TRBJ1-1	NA	TGCGCCAGCAGCCAAAGGGGTAGAGCTGAAGCTTTCTTT	CASSQRGRAEAFF
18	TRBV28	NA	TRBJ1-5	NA	TGTGCCAGCAGTTTCCGGGCCAGAAGGAGCGGGTACAATCAGCCCCAGCATTTT	CASSFRARRSGYNQPQHF
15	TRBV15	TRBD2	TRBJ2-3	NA	TGTGCCACCAGCAGAGCTTTAGCGGGATACAATACGCAGTATTTT	CATSRALAGYNTQYF
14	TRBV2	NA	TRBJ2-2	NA	TGTGCCAGCAGTGGGCAAGAGAACACCGGGGAGCTGTTTTTT	CASSGQENTGELFF
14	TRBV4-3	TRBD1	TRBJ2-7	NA	TGCGCCAGCAGCCCCGGGACAGCTGCCTACGAGCAGTACTTC	CASSPGTAAYEQYF
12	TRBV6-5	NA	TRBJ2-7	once	TGTGCCAGCAGTCAAGACAACTACGAGCAGTACTTC	CASSQDNYEQYF
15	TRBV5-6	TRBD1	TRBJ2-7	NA	TGTGCCAGCAGCTTGTTCGGACAGGGTCACTACGAGCAGTACTTC	CASSLFGQGHYEQYF
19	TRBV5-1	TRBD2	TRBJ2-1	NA	TGCGCCAGCAGCTTGGCATCTAGCGGGAGAATTAGCTCCTACAATGAGCAGTTCTTC	CASSLASSGRISSYNEQFF
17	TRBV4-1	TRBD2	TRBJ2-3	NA	TGCGCCAGCAGCCAAGAGGCTAGCGGGAGTCGGACAGATACGCAGTATTTT	CASSQEASGSRTDTQYF
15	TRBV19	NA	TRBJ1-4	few	TGTGCCAGTAGTGGGGCTGTTGCAACTAATGAAAAACTGTTTTTT	CASSGAVATNEKLFF
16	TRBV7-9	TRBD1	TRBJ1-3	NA	TGTGCCAGCAGCAACTCCGGGACAGCTTCTGGAAACACCATATATTTT	CASSNSGTASGNTIYF
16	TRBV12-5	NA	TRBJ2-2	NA	TGTGCTAGTGGTTTGGTATCCAACAGGAACACCGGGGAGCTGTTTTTT	CASGLVSNRNTGELFF
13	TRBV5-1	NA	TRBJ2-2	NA	TGCGCCAGCAGCAGTGGATACACCGGGGAGCTGTTTTTT	CASSSGYTGELFF
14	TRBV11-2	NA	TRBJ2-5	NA	TGTGCCAGCAGCTCATTACAGGACCAAGAGACCCAGTACTTC	CASSSLQDQETQYF
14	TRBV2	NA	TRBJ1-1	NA	TGTGCCAGCAGTGAAGCTTCTTATGGCACTGAAGCTTTCTTT	CASSEASYGTEAFF
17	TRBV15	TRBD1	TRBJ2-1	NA	TGTGCCACCAGCAGACGTTCAGGACAGGGTTCAGGGAATGAGCAGTTCTTC	CATSRRSGQGSGNEQFF
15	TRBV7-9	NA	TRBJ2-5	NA	TGTGCCAGCAGCTTTCTTGAGACACACCAAGAGACCCAGTACTTC	CASSFLETHQETQYF
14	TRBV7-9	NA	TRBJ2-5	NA	TGTGCCAGCAGCGGAGGGACCGTACAAGAGACCCAGTACTTC	CASSGGTVQETQYF
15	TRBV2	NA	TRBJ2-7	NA	TGTGCCAGCAGTGAATGGGTGCAGGTCTCCTACGAGCAGTACTTC	CASSEWVQVSYEQYF
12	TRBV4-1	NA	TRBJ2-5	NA	TGCGCCAGCAGCCAAGAGGGAGTGACCCAGTACTTC	CASSQEGVTQYF
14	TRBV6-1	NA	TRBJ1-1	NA	TGTGCCAGCAGGGAAGGGGCGTGGGGAATGAGTGCTTTCTTT	CASREGAWGMSAFF